This T cell receptor beta chain stems from a study of graft-versus-host responses after intestinal transplantation. Study-wide background: Recipients got multivisceral, liver-intestinal, or isolated intestinal transplants. Findings and caveats of the study: Allografts of patients with graft-donor T cell macrochimerism showed high graft-versus-host to host-versus-graft clone ratios. Investigators detected GvH clones in recipient marrow, with some emerging earlier in ileum or blood.

Clones were read by immunoSEQ multiplex PCR, and TCRdb kept only the in-frame ones, dropping some. The sample lists approximately 50,000 clones; around nine tenths were seen once. Points on this clone: Antigen: not known.

This CDR3 has 14 residues. CDR1 SNHLY and CDR2 FYNNEI come from the germline V gene. J lost 1 base, V lost 7 bases, and 3 bases had no gene match. This material consisted of PBMCs, taken 26 days after transplant. The sequence was obtained from a human patient who received an intestinal transplant, so some T cells may come from the graft donor. The gene calls are TRBV2 and TRBJ2-1; 8 bases are shared with TRBD2. In nucleotides, the CDR3 is TGTGCCAGCAATAAGCGGGGGTCCTACAATGAGCAGTTCTTC. This sequence encodes CASNKRGSYNEQFF.